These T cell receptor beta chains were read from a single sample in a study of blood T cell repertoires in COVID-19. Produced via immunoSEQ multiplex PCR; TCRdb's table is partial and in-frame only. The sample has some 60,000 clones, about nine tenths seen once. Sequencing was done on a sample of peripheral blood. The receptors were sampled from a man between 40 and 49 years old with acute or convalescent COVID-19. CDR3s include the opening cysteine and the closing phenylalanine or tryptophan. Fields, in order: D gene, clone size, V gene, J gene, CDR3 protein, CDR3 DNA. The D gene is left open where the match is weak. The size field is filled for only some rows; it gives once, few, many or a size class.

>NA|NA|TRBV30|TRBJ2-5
CAWSVPSGLQETQYF
TGTGCCTGGAGTGTACCCAGCGGGTTACAAGAGACCCAGTACTTC
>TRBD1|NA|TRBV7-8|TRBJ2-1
CASSLEGAQNEQFF
TGTGCCAGCAGCTTAGAGGGGGCTCAGAATGAGCAGTTCTTC
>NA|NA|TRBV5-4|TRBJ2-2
CASSLARNTGELFF
TGTGCCAGCAGCTTGGCCAGAAACACCGGGGAGCTGTTTTTT
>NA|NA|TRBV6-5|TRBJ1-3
CASRSTGNTIYF
TGTGCCAGCAGGAGCACTGGAAACACCATATATTTT
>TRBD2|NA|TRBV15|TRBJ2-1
CATSREGGRLAGGLNEQFF
TGTGCCACCAGCAGAGAAGGGGGTAGACTAGCGGGAGGGCTTAATGAGCAGTTCTTC
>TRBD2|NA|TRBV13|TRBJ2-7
CASSLTPSGEQYF
TGTGCCAGCAGCCTTACACCTAGCGGCGAGCAGTACTTC
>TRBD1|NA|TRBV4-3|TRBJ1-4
CASSQDPLRQGSEWNEKLFF
TGCGCCAGCAGCCAAGATCCTCTGAGACAGGGGAGTGAGTGGAATGAAAAACTGTTTTTT
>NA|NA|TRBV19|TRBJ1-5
CASSIGARSSNQPQHF
TGTGCCAGTAGTATTGGGGCCCGGTCTAGCAATCAGCCCCAGCATTTT
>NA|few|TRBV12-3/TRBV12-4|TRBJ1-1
CASKDRWNTEAFF
TGTGCCAGCAAAGACAGGTGGAACACTGAAGCTTTCTTT
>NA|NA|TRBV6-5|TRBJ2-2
CASKQQGTGELFF
TGTGCCAGCAAACAACAGGGCACCGGGGAGCTGTTTTTT
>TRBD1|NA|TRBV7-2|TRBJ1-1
CASSPGQAGTEAFF
TGTGCCAGCAGCCCGGGACAGGCCGGTACTGAAGCTTTCTTT
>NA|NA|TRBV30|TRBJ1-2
CAWSRDRPRGYTF
TGTGCCTGGAGTAGAGACAGGCCGCGGGGCTACACCTTC
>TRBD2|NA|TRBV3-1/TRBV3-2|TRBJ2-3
CASSGLAGNTDTQYF
TGTGCCAGCAGCGGACTAGCGGGAAACACAGATACGCAGTATTTT
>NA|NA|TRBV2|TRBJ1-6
CASTQLRGENSPLHF
TGTGCCAGCACCCAACTCCGGGGTGAAAATTCACCCCTCCACTTT
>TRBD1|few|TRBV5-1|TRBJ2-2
CASSSGTGLSGEELFF
TGCGCCAGCAGCTCCGGGACAGGGTTATCTGGCGAGGAGCTGTTTTTT
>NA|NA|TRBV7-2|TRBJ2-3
CASSPSRGRTDTQYF
TGTGCCAGCAGCCCATCCCGCGGTCGCACAGATACGCAGTATTTT
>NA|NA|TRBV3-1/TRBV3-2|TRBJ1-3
CASSQGGPGNTIYF
TGTGCCAGCAGCCAAGGGGGGCCTGGAAACACCATATATTTT
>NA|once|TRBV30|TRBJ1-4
CAWSWSQGGGKLFF
TGTGCCTGGAGTTGGTCCCAGGGAGGTGGAAAACTGTTTTTT
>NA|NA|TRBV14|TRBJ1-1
CASSQEVAMNTEAFF
TGTGCCAGCAGCCAAGAGGTAGCCATGAACACTGAAGCTTTCTTT
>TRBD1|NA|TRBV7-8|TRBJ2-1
CASRPGQGVHYNEQFF
TGTGCCAGCAGGCCGGGACAGGGGGTCCACTACAATGAGCAGTTCTTC
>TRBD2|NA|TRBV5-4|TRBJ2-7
CASSLTSAQSSYEQYF
TGTGCCAGCAGCTTGACTAGCGCACAGAGCTCCTACGAGCAGTACTTC
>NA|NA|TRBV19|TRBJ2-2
CASSARRRENTGELFF
TGTGCCAGTTCCGCGCGGAGGCGAGAGAACACCGGGGAGCTGTTTTTT
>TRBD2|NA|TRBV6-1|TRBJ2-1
CASSETRTRYNEQFF
TGTGCCAGCAGTGAAACCAGGACTAGATACAATGAGCAGTTCTTC
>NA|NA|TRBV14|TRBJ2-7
CASSQGAGQTYEQYF
TGTGCCAGCAGCCAAGGCGCGGGACAGACCTACGAGCAGTACTTC
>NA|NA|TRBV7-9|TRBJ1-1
CASSRSQGSGTEAFF
TGTGCCAGCAGTCGCTCCCAGGGGTCGGGCACTGAAGCTTTCTTT
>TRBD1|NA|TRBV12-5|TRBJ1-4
CASGLGTGREKLFF
TGTGCTAGTGGTTTGGGGACAGGACGGGAAAAACTGTTTTTT
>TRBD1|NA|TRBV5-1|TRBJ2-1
CASSQRDSSYNEQFF
TGCGCCAGCAGCCAACGGGACAGCTCCTACAATGAGCAGTTCTTC
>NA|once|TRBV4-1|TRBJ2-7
CASSQEAANPYEQYF
TGCGCCAGCAGCCAAGAAGCGGCCAACCCCTACGAGCAGTACTTC
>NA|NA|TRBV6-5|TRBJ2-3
CASRTSPGTDTQYF
TGTGCCAGCAGGACTAGTCCTGGCACAGATACGCAGTATTTT
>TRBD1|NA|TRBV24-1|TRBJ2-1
CATSGGQGAYNEQFF
TGTGCCACCAGTGGCGGACAGGGAGCCTACAATGAGCAGTTCTTC
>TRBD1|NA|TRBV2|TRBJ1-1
CASRNFRDSNTEAFF
TGTGCCAGCAGGAATTTCCGGGACAGCAACACTGAAGCTTTCTTT
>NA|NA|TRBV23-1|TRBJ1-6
CASSQSRPTGNDSPLHF
TGCGCCAGCAGTCAATCTCGTCCCACAGGGAATGATTCACCCCTCCACTTT
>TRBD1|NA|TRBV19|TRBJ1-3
CASSFQQGNTIYF
TGTGCCAGTAGTTTTCAACAGGGGAACACCATATATTTT
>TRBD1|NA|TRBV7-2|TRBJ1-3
CASSPGQGLNTIYF
TGTGCCAGCAGCCCCGGACAGGGGCTAAACACCATATATTTT
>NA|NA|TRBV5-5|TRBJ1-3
CASSIFTSSGNTIYF
TGTGCCAGCAGCATCTTTACGAGCTCTGGAAACACCATATATTTT
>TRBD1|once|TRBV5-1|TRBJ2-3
CASSFVQGAGDTQYF
TGCGCCAGCAGCTTTGTACAGGGGGCAGGGGATACGCAGTATTTT
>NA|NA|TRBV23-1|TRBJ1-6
CASSQPGPTGGSPLHF
TGCGCCAGCAGTCAACCCGGCCCGACCGGGGGTTCACCCCTCCACTTT
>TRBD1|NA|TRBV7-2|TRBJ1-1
CASSTQQGGYTEAFF
TGTGCCAGCAGCACCCAACAGGGGGGATACACTGAAGCTTTCTTT
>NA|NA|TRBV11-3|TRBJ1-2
CASSLALQGAIVYGYTF
TGTGCCAGCAGCTTAGCCCTACAGGGAGCTATCGTCTATGGCTACACCTTC
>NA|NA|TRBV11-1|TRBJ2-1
CASRLGNEQFF
TGTGCCAGCAGACTAGGCAATGAGCAGTTCTTC
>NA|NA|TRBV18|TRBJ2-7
CASSTSIYEQYF
TGTGCCAGCTCTACTAGCATCTACGAGCAGTACTTC
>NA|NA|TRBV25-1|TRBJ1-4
CASSRDSDNEKLFF
TGTGCCAGCAGCCGGGACTCAGATAATGAAAAACTGTTTTTT
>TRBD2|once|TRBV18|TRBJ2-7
CASSPRGLAGGETYEQYF
TGTGCCAGCTCACCACGGGGACTAGCGGGAGGCGAAACCTACGAGCAGTACTTC
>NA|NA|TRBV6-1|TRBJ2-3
CASSEYRGGTDTQYF
TGTGCCAGCAGTGAATACCGGGGAGGCACAGATACGCAGTATTTT
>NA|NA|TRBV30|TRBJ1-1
CAWAYREVNTEAFF
TGTGCCTGGGCCTATCGAGAGGTGAACACTGAAGCTTTCTTT
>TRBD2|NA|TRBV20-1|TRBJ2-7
CSASGGGSGYF
TGCAGTGCTAGTGGCGGGGGATCGGGGTACTTC
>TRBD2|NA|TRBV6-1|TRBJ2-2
CASSEPGTSGRIGELFF
TGTGCCAGCAGTGAGCCCGGGACTAGCGGGAGAATCGGGGAGCTGTTTTTT
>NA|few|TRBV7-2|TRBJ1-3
CASSLFGGPGNTIYF
TGTGCCAGCAGCTTATTCGGAGGGCCTGGAAACACCATATATTTT
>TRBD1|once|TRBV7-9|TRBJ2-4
CASSTDRGKNIQYF
TGTGCCAGCAGCACGGACAGGGGCAAAAACATTCAGTACTTC
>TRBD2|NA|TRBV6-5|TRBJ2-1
CASSSGTSGMGNEQFF
TGTGCCAGCAGTTCCGGGACTAGCGGGATGGGCAATGAGCAGTTCTTC
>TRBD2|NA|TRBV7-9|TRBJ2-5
CASSSRWGGRGQETQYF
TGTGCCAGCAGCTCCCGGTGGGGCGGGAGAGGGCAAGAGACCCAGTACTTC
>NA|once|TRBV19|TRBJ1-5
CASSRRWESNQPQHF
TGTGCCAGTAGTAGAAGGTGGGAGAGCAATCAGCCCCAGCATTTT
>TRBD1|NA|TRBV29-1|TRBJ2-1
CSVGTGSSYNEQFF
TGCAGCGTTGGGACAGGGAGCTCCTACAATGAGCAGTTCTTC
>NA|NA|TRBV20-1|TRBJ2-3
CSASSAGTDTQYF
TGCAGTGCCAGTTCCGCGGGTACAGATACGCAGTATTTT
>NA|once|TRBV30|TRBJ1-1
CACTGLGGINTEAFF
TGTGCCTGCACGGGCTTAGGGGGAATAAACACTGAAGCTTTCTTT
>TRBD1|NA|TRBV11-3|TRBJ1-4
CASSAQGLNEKLFF
TGTGCCAGCAGCGCACAGGGGTTAAATGAAAAACTGTTTTTT
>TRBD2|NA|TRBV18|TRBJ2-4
CASSPPGGSNKNIQYF
TGTGCCAGCTCACCCCCCGGCGGGAGTAACAAAAACATTCAGTACTTC